The clone carrying this T cell receptor (beta chain) came up a few times. The antigen remains undetermined. The sample comes from a study of post-analysis software for immune sequencing data. Overall study findings and caveats: Relative to controls, patients had several TRBV segments at higher frequency, with TRBV5-6, TRBV5-1 and TRBV20-1 among these. Patients with multiple sclerosis recorded significantly lower normalized Chao1 diversity than controls, the study found. The authors found that F measure strongly co-clustered same-batch samples.

The TCR beta cDNA libraries carried unique molecular identifiers. cDNA molecules numbering roughly 0.5 million came from roughly 1 to 10 million T cells. MiXCR was run by TCRdb on the PCR reads, yielding one entry per CDR3 protein. The table shows over 150,000 distinct CDR3 sequences, with about 30% occurring only once. V lost 2 bases, J lost 6 bases, and 13 bases lay in between. Germline V CDR1 and CDR2: MNHEY, SVGAGI. The CDR3 is 14 amino acids. The sequence was obtained from a girl aged 5 to 17 with multiple sclerosis. Sequences were obtained from blood. The chain recombines TRBV6-5 with TRBJ1-1; tentatively, D is TRBD1 (5 bases). CDR3 loop: CASSYPGMRAEAFF. CDR3 coding DNA: TGTGCCAGCAGTTACCCAGGGATGAGGGCTGAAGCTTTCTTT.